The rows below give T cell receptor beta chains drawn from one sample of a study of identical twins. MiXCR, run by TCRdb on the 5' RACE reads, gives a single entry per CDR3 protein. The sample includes 350,000 to 400,000 distinct CDR3 sequences, about 9% of them seen just once. The sequenced sample consisted of naive T cells sorted from blood. Receptors originate from a woman in her fifties or sixties in good health. Both conserved end residues are part of each CDR3. The D gene is left open where the match is weak. A row's size may be missing; if present it is once, few, many or a size class.

>few|TRBJ2-7|NA|TRBV19|13
CASSAKRRSEQYF
TGTGCCAGTAGTGCCAAACGGCGATCCGAGCAGTACTTC
>few|TRBJ1-1|NA|TRBV5-6|15
CASSSSQQGPREAFF
TGTGCCAGCAGCTCGAGCCAGCAGGGGCCTCGGGAAGCTTTCTTT
>NA|TRBJ2-1|NA|TRBV6-5|14
CASYRGGAYNEQFF
TGTGCCAGCTACCGGGGTGGGGCCTACAATGAGCAGTTCTTC
>many|TRBJ2-1|TRBD1|TRBV20-1|14
CSAPPLSDRDEQFF
TGCAGTGCCCCTCCTCTATCCGACAGGGATGAGCAGTTCTTC
>few|TRBJ1-1|NA|TRBV5-1|12
CASSLVGQGSLF
NA
>NA|TRBJ1-4|NA|TRBV10-1|14
CASSDGATNEKLFF
TGCGCCAGCAGTGACGGAGCAACTAATGAAAAACTGTTTTTT
>NA|TRBJ1-2|NA|TRBV12-3/TRBV12-4|12
CASSVGASGYTF
TGTGCCAGCAGTGTAGGGGCGTCTGGCTACACCTTC
>NA|TRBJ2-7|NA|TRBV20-1|13
CSARPGTSYEQYF
TGCAGTGCTAGACCCGGAACTTCCTACGAGCAGTACTTC
>NA|TRBJ2-1|TRBD2|TRBV5-1|13
CASSLPTGGEQFF
TGCGCCAGCAGCTTGCCTACGGGAGGGGAGCAGTTCTTC
>many|TRBJ1-1|NA|TRBV24-1|13
CATSDITNTEAFF
TGTGCCACCAGTGATATAACTAACACTGAAGCTTTCTTT
>NA|TRBJ2-3|NA|TRBV27|15
CASMRLLPREDTQYF
TGTGCCAGCATGAGACTCCTGCCTAGAGAGGATACGCAGTATTTT
>NA|TRBJ1-5|TRBD1|TRBV18|16
CASSRLGQNSNQPQHF
TGTGCCAGCTCACGCCTGGGACAGAATAGCAATCAGCCCCAGCATTTT
>few|TRBJ1-5|TRBD1|TRBV20-1|14
CSAQGQGRGQPQHF
TGCAGTGCCCAGGGACAGGGAAGGGGTCAGCCCCAGCATTTT
>few|TRBJ2-1|NA|TRBV29-1|9
CSVDIEQFF
TGCAGCGTTGACATTGAGCAGTTCTTC
>many|TRBJ1-5|NA|TRBV12-5|15
CASGRSGQLNQPQHF
TGTGCTAGTGGCCGTTCAGGACAGTTAAATCAGCCCCAGCATTTT
>few|TRBJ2-6|NA|TRBV20-1|12
CSASIGANVLTF
TGCAGTGCTTCGATTGGGGCCAACGTCCTGACTTTC
>NA|TRBJ2-5|TRBD2|TRBV3-1|17
CASSPSAGGPVQETQYF
TGTGCCAGCAGCCCATCAGCGGGAGGGCCGGTCCAAGAGACCCAGTACTTC
>few|TRBJ2-7|NA|TRBV12-3/TRBV12-4|12
CASSSKPYEQYF
TGTGCCAGCAGTTCGAAACCCTACGAGCAGTACTTC
>NA|TRBJ1-2|TRBD1|TRBV27|16
CASSGFWGQDHYGYTF
TGTGCCAGCAGTGGGTTTTGGGGACAGGACCACTATGGCTACACCTTC